This TCR beta chain was captured in a study of shared clonotypes between healthy human individuals. Germline V gene data show CDR1 as SGHKS and CDR2 as YYEKEE (reference sequence). The CDR3 has 13 amino acids. V was shortened by 5 bases and J by 0 bases, with 9 bases between the two germline ends. Study-wide results and limits: The diversity represented, both genetic and in exposure history, was limited by few donors. Non-shared clonotypes had lower generation probabilities than clonotypes shared by all four sorted-subset donors.

This table comes from immunoSEQ multiplex PCR, and its TCRdb copy is limited to in-frame clones, with some not included. The table has 85,000 to 100,000 clones, around 68% seen once; the top ten hold roughly 52%. With respect to this clone: Its target is unknown.

The receptor comes from a man younger than 40 in good health. The chain carries TRBV5-5 and TRBJ2-7; D remains unclear. Sequenced material: memory CD8+ T cells sorted from blood. The subset here: CD45RO+ cells pooled with CCR7-negative TemRA cells. The CDR3 is CASRSHSSYEQYF. DNA of the CDR3: TGTGCCAGCAGGTCACATAGCTCCTACGAGCAGTACTTC.